One and the same sample provided the 11 T cell receptor beta chains below, sequenced in a study of molecular identifiers for immune sequencing clone quantification. TCRdb redid the calling of the PCR reads with MiXCR, one entry per CDR3 protein. The data show 60,000 to 80,000 distinct CDR3 sequences, approximately 17% seen once. Sequencing was done on a sample of naive CD8+ T cells from blood, with Jurkat cell RNA spiked in. Subset specified: FACS-sorted CD8+CD4-CCR7+CD45RA+ naive T cells. The receptor set was obtained from a human donor in good health. Some libraries in this study had Jurkat cell RNA spiked in.

At least ten counts were recorded for this clonotype. This chain joins TRBV27 and TRBJ2-7; the match to TRBD1 covers 10 bases. The CDR3 sequence is 14 residues long. Trimming removed 6 bases from V and 2 bases from J; junction bases left unmatched: 4. Germline V gene lookup returns CDR1 MNHEY and CDR2 SMNVEV (reference sequence). CDR3 bases: TGTGCCAGCAGATGGGGGACAGGGGCCTACGAGCAGTACTTC. Its protein product is CASRWGTGAYEQYF.

This clonotype was picked up many times. The chain is built from TRBV28 and TRBJ2-1; D not resolved. Germline V gene data show CDR1 as MDHEN and CDR2 as SYDVKM. The CDR3 is made up of 15 amino acids. V lost 6 bases and J 4 bases, leaving 16 bases between the germline ends. The CDR3 reads CASSLRHLPYNEQFF. CDR3 sequence (DNA): TGTGCCAGCAGCCTCAGACACCTTCCGTACAATGAGCAGTTCTTC.

This clonotype appeared many times. This chain joins TRBV21-1 and TRBJ2-3; TRBD2, as called in the table, went unchecked against the DNA. TRBV21-1 is a recognized pseudogene. The CDR3 length is 19 residues. The CDR3 loop reads CASSTKPTSGASSTDTQYF. CDR3 coding DNA: TGTGCCAGCAGCACAAAACCGACTAGCGGGGCCTCGAGCACAGATACGCAGTATTTT.

The table lists this clonotype with many counts. This chain uses TRBV11-3 with TRBJ2-1; no clear D gene. Germline CDR1 SGHNT, CDR2 YENEEA. V was clipped by 2 bases and J by 9 bases, with 8 bases between them. The CDR3 length is 12 residues. The CDR3 sequence is CASSLTLGEQFF. Here the CDR3 DNA reads TGTGCCAGCAGCTTAACCCTCGGTGAGCAGTTCTTC.

Concerning this clonotype: This could be a read error, since a much larger clone is one nucleotide away. The J gene is TRBJ1-1, the V gene TRBV30; 7 bases are a match to TRBD1. The CDR3 contains 12 residues. The germline gives CDR1 GTSNPN, CDR2 SVGIG (reference sequence). The CDR3 bases are TGTGCCTGGAGCCAGGGGGGCGCTGAAGTTTTCTTT. Translation: CAWSQGGAEVFF.

The chain uses TRBV6-2 or TRBV6-3 and TRBJ1-1; a possible D gene is TRBD1 (5 bases). Per the germline V gene, CDR1 is MNHEY and CDR2 is SVGEGT. This CDR3 is built from 15 residues. V was cut by 2 bases and J by 10 bases, with 20 bases left in between. CDR3 nucleotide sequence: TGTGCCAGCAGTTACACTGTGATGGGGGTACCTGGAGCTTTCTTT. It is translated as CASSYTVMGVPGAFF.

This clonotype was picked up many times. The chain is built from TRBV20-1 and TRBJ2-1, with D possibly called TRBD1 or TRBD2 (5 bases each). Germline-derived CDR1 and CDR2 are DFQATT and SNEGSKA (reference sequence). The CDR3 length is 18 residues. Trimming removed 3 bases from V and 0 bases from J, with 21 bases in between. The DNA for the CDR3 is TGCAGTGCTAGCCGGGACCTACGATTATCGAGCTCCTACAATGAGCAGTTCTTC. Translating it yields CSASRDLRLSSSYNEQFF.

To note about this clonotype: Possible read error: a much larger clone is one base away. The genes are TRBV12-5 and TRBJ1-1; D is undetermined. Between the trimmed V and J ends, which lost 4 bases and 9 bases, there was a span of 12 bases. Germline V gene data show CDR1 as LGHNT and CDR2 as FRNRAP. The CDR3 spans 12 residues. In DNA form, the CDR3 reads TGTGCTAGTGGTTGGTTTCTAAACAAAGCTTTCTTT. Translated: CASGWFLNKAFF.

This clonotype was recorded at least ten times. The V call is TRBV13, the J call TRBJ2-1; D ambiguous. The CDR3 is made up of 12 amino acids. The germline V gene encodes CDR1 PRHDT and CDR2 FYEKMQ (reference sequence). Deletions cut 6 bases from V and 9 bases from J, with 12 bases between. The CDR3 bases are TGTGCCAGCAGTCAGACTTCGGCTGAGCAGTTCTTC. Amino acid sequence: CASSQTSAEQFF.

This clonotype was recorded at least ten times. This sequence joins TRBV5-6 and TRBJ2-5, with D possibly matching TRBD2 (5 bases). Between the trimmed V and J ends, which lost 3 bases and 5 bases, there was a span of 11 bases. Looked up from germline, CDR1 is SGHDT and CDR2 is YYEEEE. The length of the CDR3 is 13 residues. CDR3 coding DNA: TGTGCCAGCAGCTCCCGGACTGGGGAGACCCAGTACTTC. This codes for CASSSRTGETQYF.

This clonotype was counted at least ten times. V and J are TRBV20-1 and TRBJ2-4; D may match TRBD1 or TRBD2 (6 bases each). CDR3 length equals 16 residues. The germline gives CDR1 DFQATT, CDR2 SNEGSKA (reference sequence). Trimming left V 2 bases short and J 8 bases short, with 22 bases between. The CDR3 loop reads CSARTESDRRGHIQYF. CDR3 bases: TGCAGTGCTAGAACCGAATCCGACAGGCGGGGTCACATTCAGTACTTC.